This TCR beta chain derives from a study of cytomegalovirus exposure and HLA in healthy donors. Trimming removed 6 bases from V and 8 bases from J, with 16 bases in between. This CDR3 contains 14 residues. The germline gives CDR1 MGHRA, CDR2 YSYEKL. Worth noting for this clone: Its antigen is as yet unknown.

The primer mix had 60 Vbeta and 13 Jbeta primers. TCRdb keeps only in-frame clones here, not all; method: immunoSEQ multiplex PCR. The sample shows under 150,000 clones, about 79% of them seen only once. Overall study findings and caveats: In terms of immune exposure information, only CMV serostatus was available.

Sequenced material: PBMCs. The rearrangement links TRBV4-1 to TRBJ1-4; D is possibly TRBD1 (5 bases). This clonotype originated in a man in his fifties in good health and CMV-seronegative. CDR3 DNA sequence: TGCGCCAGCAGACCCCAAGCGGGACGAGAAAAACTGTTTTTT. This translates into CASRPQAGREKLFF.